These T cell receptor beta chains were read from a single sample in a study of blood T cell repertoires in COVID-19. TCRdb keeps only in-frame clones here, not all; method: immunoSEQ multiplex PCR. The data contain about 150,000 clones, about nine tenths of them singletons. The sequenced material came from peripheral blood. Source of these receptors: an older woman with active or convalescent COVID-19. The CDR3 runs from the conserved cysteine through the conserved F or W. D genes are given only for firm matches. Rows give clone size only sometimes, using once, few, many, or a class for an expanded clone.

D gene: TRBD1; V gene: TRBV2; clone size: -; J gene: TRBJ1-5; CDR3 DNA: TGTGCCAGCAAGGGGACAGGATCTTTGCTTCAGCCCCAGCATTTT; CDR3 protein: CASKGTGSLLQPQHF
D gene: -; V gene: TRBV6-6; clone size: -; J gene: TRBJ1-5; CDR3 DNA: TGTGCCAGCCAGGGAGGCGGCAATCAGCCCCAGCATTTT; CDR3 protein: CASQGGGNQPQHF
D gene: TRBD1; V gene: TRBV5-4; clone size: few; J gene: TRBJ1-2; CDR3 DNA: TGTGCCAGCAGCCCCGGCGGACAGGGAAGCGGCTACACCTTC; CDR3 protein: CASSPGGQGSGYTF
D gene: -; V gene: TRBV3-1/TRBV3-2; clone size: -; J gene: TRBJ1-2; CDR3 DNA: TGTGCCAGCAAGGGGGGGCGCTCTTACTATGGCTACACCTTC; CDR3 protein: CASKGGRSYYGYTF
D gene: -; V gene: TRBV10-3; clone size: -; J gene: TRBJ1-5; CDR3 DNA: TGTGCCATCAGCGACACAGGGCGGAATCAGCCCCAGCATTTT; CDR3 protein: CAISDTGRNQPQHF
D gene: -; V gene: TRBV5-1; clone size: -; J gene: TRBJ1-6; CDR3 DNA: TGCGCCAGCAGGATGGACAGTACAAATTCACCCCTCCACTTT; CDR3 protein: CASRMDSTNSPLHF
D gene: TRBD1; V gene: TRBV5-5; clone size: once; J gene: TRBJ1-2; CDR3 DNA: TGTGCCAGCAGCGTCACCGGGACAGGGGCCGGCTACACCTTC; CDR3 protein: CASSVTGTGAGYTF
D gene: TRBD1; V gene: TRBV15; clone size: -; J gene: TRBJ2-7; CDR3 DNA: TGTGCCACCAGCAGAGGACAGGGTGAGGCCTACGAGCAGTACTTC; CDR3 protein: CATSRGQGEAYEQYF
D gene: TRBD1; V gene: TRBV19; clone size: few; J gene: TRBJ2-6; CDR3 DNA: TGTGCCAGTAGTACCTCCGACAGGGGGCTCGGGGCCAACGTCCTGACTTTC; CDR3 protein: CASSTSDRGLGANVLTF
D gene: -; V gene: TRBV10-3; clone size: -; J gene: TRBJ1-4; CDR3 DNA: TGTGCCATCAGTGAACCACGAGCGGGGGACCCAAGATCTGAAAAACTGTTTTTT; CDR3 protein: CAISEPRAGDPRSEKLFF
D gene: TRBD2; V gene: TRBV11-2; clone size: -; J gene: TRBJ2-1; CDR3 DNA: TGTGCCAGCAGTCCGACTAGCGGGGGGGCCAATGAGCAGTTCTTC; CDR3 protein: CASSPTSGGANEQFF
D gene: TRBD1; V gene: TRBV10-3; clone size: -; J gene: TRBJ1-4; CDR3 DNA: TGTGCCATCAGTGGAGGACAGGATCGATCGGGGGAAAAACTGTTTTTT; CDR3 protein: CAISGGQDRSGEKLFF
D gene: -; V gene: TRBV6-4; clone size: -; J gene: TRBJ1-1; CDR3 DNA: TGTGCCAGCAGACAACAAGCGGGGGGTACTGAAGCTTTCTTT; CDR3 protein: CASRQQAGGTEAFF
D gene: TRBD1; V gene: TRBV7-2; clone size: -; J gene: TRBJ2-1; CDR3 DNA: TGTGCCAGCAGCTTCACAGGGGATCCCTCTCTCAATGAGCAGTTCTTC; CDR3 protein: CASSFTGDPSLNEQFF
D gene: -; V gene: TRBV2; clone size: -; J gene: TRBJ1-6; CDR3 DNA: TGTGCCAGCGGTGATGAGGCACCCCTCCACTTT; CDR3 protein: CASGDEAPLHF
D gene: -; V gene: TRBV11-2; clone size: -; J gene: TRBJ1-6; CDR3 DNA: TGTGCCAGCAGCTTAGATCAAAATTCACCCCTCCACTTT; CDR3 protein: CASSLDQNSPLHF
D gene: -; V gene: TRBV19; clone size: -; J gene: TRBJ1-5; CDR3 DNA: TGCGCTTCGCGGGAATTAGGTCAGCCCCAGCATTTT; CDR3 protein: CASRELGQPQHF
D gene: TRBD2; V gene: TRBV29-1; clone size: -; J gene: TRBJ2-7; CDR3 DNA: TGCAGCGTTCGAGGGAGCGGGGGGGCGATCGGCGTGCAGTACTTC; CDR3 protein: CSVRGSGGAIGVQYF
D gene: TRBD1; V gene: TRBV10-1; clone size: -; J gene: TRBJ2-3; CDR3 DNA: TGCGCCAGCAGTGAGCCGTATGGGACAGGGGCCACAGATACGCAGTATTTT; CDR3 protein: CASSEPYGTGATDTQYF
D gene: TRBD1; V gene: TRBV10-2; clone size: -; J gene: TRBJ1-5; CDR3 DNA: TGCGCCAGCAGTGAAGAGACAGGGATTAGCAATCAGCCCCAGCATTTT; CDR3 protein: CASSEETGISNQPQHF
D gene: -; V gene: TRBV9; clone size: -; J gene: TRBJ2-7; CDR3 DNA: TGTGCCAGCAGCGTAGGACTCGGTACCTACGAGCAGTACTTC; CDR3 protein: CASSVGLGTYEQYF
D gene: TRBD1; V gene: TRBV11-2; clone size: -; J gene: TRBJ1-2; CDR3 DNA: TGTGCCAGCAGCTCGATACAGGGGGTCTATGGCTACACCTTC; CDR3 protein: CASSSIQGVYGYTF
D gene: -; V gene: TRBV7-2; clone size: -; J gene: TRBJ2-7; CDR3 DNA: TGTGCCAGCAGCTTAGTGTCGGGGTCACACTCCTACGAGCAGTACTTC; CDR3 protein: CASSLVSGSHSYEQYF
D gene: TRBD1; V gene: TRBV11-3; clone size: -; J gene: TRBJ2-7; CDR3 DNA: TGTGCCAGCAGCTTCGACAGGGCAAACGAGCAGTACTTC; CDR3 protein: CASSFDRANEQYF
D gene: -; V gene: TRBV5-6; clone size: -; J gene: TRBJ1-2; CDR3 DNA: TGTGCCAGCAGCTTGGGGGGCGTTCCAGGCTATGGCTACACCTTC; CDR3 protein: CASSLGGVPGYGYTF
D gene: -; V gene: TRBV7-2; clone size: -; J gene: TRBJ2-5; CDR3 DNA: TGTGCCAGCAGCTTAGCCTATCAAGAGACCCAGTACTTC; CDR3 protein: CASSLAYQETQYF
D gene: -; V gene: TRBV21-1; clone size: few; J gene: TRBJ1-6; CDR3 DNA: TGTGCCAGCATCAACCACCTTCCAGGGGGTCCCAAGAGCTCCTATAATTCACCCCTCCACTTT; CDR3 protein: CASINHLPGGPKSSYNSPLHF
D gene: TRBD1; V gene: TRBV24-1; clone size: -; J gene: TRBJ2-5; CDR3 DNA: TGTGCCACCAGTGATCTGACAGGGACGGAGACCCAGTACTTC; CDR3 protein: CATSDLTGTETQYF
D gene: -; V gene: TRBV4-3; clone size: -; J gene: TRBJ2-2; CDR3 DNA: TGCGCCAGCAGCCAACAGGGGCACACCGGGGAGCTGTTTTTT; CDR3 protein: CASSQQGHTGELFF
D gene: -; V gene: TRBV6-6; clone size: -; J gene: TRBJ1-5; CDR3 DNA: TGTGCCAGCAGTACAGGTGAGCCCCAGCATTTT; CDR3 protein: CASSTGEPQHF
D gene: TRBD1; V gene: TRBV6-5; clone size: -; J gene: TRBJ1-2; CDR3 DNA: TGTGCCAGCAGTTACGGGACAGGGGGATATGGCTACACCTTC; CDR3 protein: CASSYGTGGYGYTF
D gene: -; V gene: TRBV27; clone size: -; J gene: TRBJ1-4; CDR3 DNA: TGTGCCAGCAGTCAGGGTACAGGTAATGAAAAACTGTTTTTT; CDR3 protein: CASSQGTGNEKLFF
D gene: -; V gene: TRBV11-2; clone size: -; J gene: TRBJ2-7; CDR3 DNA: TGTGCCAGCAGCTTAGAAGGGGCATCCTCCTACGAGCAGTACTTC; CDR3 protein: CASSLEGASSYEQYF
D gene: TRBD2; V gene: TRBV19; clone size: -; J gene: TRBJ2-1; CDR3 DNA: TGTGCCAGTAGTAGGGGAGGGTATGAGCAGTTCTTC; CDR3 protein: CASSRGGYEQFF
D gene: TRBD1; V gene: TRBV11-3; clone size: -; J gene: TRBJ2-2; CDR3 DNA: TGTGCCAGCAGCTCGACAGGGGCCCCAAACACCGGGGAGCTGTTTTTT; CDR3 protein: CASSSTGAPNTGELFF
D gene: -; V gene: TRBV6-2/TRBV6-3; clone size: -; J gene: TRBJ2-4; CDR3 DNA: TGTGCCAGCAGTTACGGGCAGAAGCCAAACATTCAGTACTTC; CDR3 protein: CASSYGQKPNIQYF
D gene: -; V gene: TRBV30; clone size: few; J gene: TRBJ1-2; CDR3 DNA: TGTGCCTGCCAGGGCGGGGGGCTCGGCTATGGCTACACCTTC; CDR3 protein: CACQGGGLGYGYTF
D gene: -; V gene: TRBV7-8; clone size: -; J gene: TRBJ1-1; CDR3 DNA: TGTGTCAGCAGCTTTAGTTACAGTAAGAACACTGAAGCTTTCTTT; CDR3 protein: CVSSFSYSKNTEAFF
D gene: -; V gene: TRBV20-1; clone size: once; J gene: TRBJ2-1; CDR3 DNA: TGCAGTGCTAGTTTCGGGAATGAGCAGTTCTTC; CDR3 protein: CSASFGNEQFF
D gene: -; V gene: TRBV12-5; clone size: -; J gene: TRBJ2-2; CDR3 DNA: TGTGCTAGTGGTTTACCTCTTTCCGGGGCGAACACCGGGGAGCTGTTTTTT; CDR3 protein: CASGLPLSGANTGELFF
D gene: -; V gene: TRBV6-6; clone size: few; J gene: TRBJ1-4; CDR3 DNA: TGTGCCAGCAGTCCCCGGGACACCTTTGCAACTAATGAAAAACTGTTTTTT; CDR3 protein: CASSPRDTFATNEKLFF
D gene: -; V gene: TRBV6-2/TRBV6-3; clone size: -; J gene: TRBJ2-7; CDR3 DNA: TGTGCCAGCAGTTACTCTTACAGGGACGGAACCTACGAGCAGTACTTC; CDR3 protein: CASSYSYRDGTYEQYF
D gene: -; V gene: TRBV4-3; clone size: -; J gene: TRBJ2-7; CDR3 DNA: TGCGCCAGCAGCCAGGTAACCGGGACTTTTCTCTACGAGCAGTACTTC; CDR3 protein: CASSQVTGTFLYEQYF
D gene: -; V gene: TRBV3-1/TRBV3-2; clone size: -; J gene: TRBJ2-1; CDR3 DNA: TGTGCCAGCAGCCTCGGCAGGGCGCAGTTCTTC; CDR3 protein: CASSLGRAQFF
D gene: -; V gene: TRBV9; clone size: -; J gene: TRBJ1-5; CDR3 DNA: TGTGCCAGCAGCGTAGGGGGGGGTGAGGGTCAGCCCCAGCATTTT; CDR3 protein: CASSVGGGEGQPQHF
D gene: -; V gene: TRBV6-1; clone size: -; J gene: TRBJ2-5; CDR3 DNA: TGTGCCAGCAGTGAAGGTGACAGGAAGACCCAGTACTTC; CDR3 protein: CASSEGDRKTQYF
D gene: TRBD2; V gene: TRBV2; clone size: -; J gene: TRBJ2-7; CDR3 DNA: TGTGCCAGCAGTCCATACCCTAGCGGGGGGTCCTACGAGCAGTACTTC; CDR3 protein: CASSPYPSGGSYEQYF
D gene: TRBD1; V gene: TRBV30; clone size: -; J gene: TRBJ2-7; CDR3 DNA: TGTGCCTGGGGTTTACCGGGACAGGGCTACGAGCAGTACTTC; CDR3 protein: CAWGLPGQGYEQYF
D gene: -; V gene: TRBV12-3/TRBV12-4; clone size: -; J gene: TRBJ2-7; CDR3 DNA: TGTGCCAGCAGTTTATTCGCCTACGAGCAGTACTTC; CDR3 protein: CASSLFAYEQYF
D gene: -; V gene: TRBV10-3; clone size: -; J gene: TRBJ1-1; CDR3 DNA: TGTGCCATCCGGGTGAACACTGAAGCTTTCTTT; CDR3 protein: CAIRVNTEAFF
D gene: TRBD1; V gene: TRBV18; clone size: -; J gene: TRBJ1-1; CDR3 DNA: TGTGCCAGCTCTCTCATTCTCGTACAGGGGCGCGAAGCTTTCTTT; CDR3 protein: CASSLILVQGREAFF
D gene: -; V gene: TRBV5-1; clone size: -; J gene: TRBJ2-7; CDR3 DNA: TGCGCCAGCAGCTTCCTGGGGCAGGCCTACGAGCAGTACTTC; CDR3 protein: CASSFLGQAYEQYF
D gene: -; V gene: TRBV18; clone size: -; J gene: TRBJ1-2; CDR3 DNA: TGTGCCAGCTCACCGGATAGGGTCGTCAGGGCCGATGGCTACACCTTC; CDR3 protein: CASSPDRVVRADGYTF
D gene: -; V gene: TRBV7-2; clone size: -; J gene: TRBJ2-1; CDR3 DNA: TGTGCCAGCAGCTTGGGGGGGCCTATGAATGAGCAGTTCTTC; CDR3 protein: CASSLGGPMNEQFF